Detailed here is one T cell receptor (beta chain). This specimen comes from a study of cytomegalovirus exposure and HLA in healthy donors. The PCR contained 60 Vbeta and 13 Jbeta primers. Produced via immunoSEQ multiplex PCR; TCRdb's table is partial and in-frame only. The table lists 100,000 to 150,000 clones. V was shortened by 3 bases and J by 0 bases, with 11 bases between the two germline ends. CDR3 length: 15 residues. The germline gives CDR1 MDHEN, CDR2 SYDVKM. The chain joins TRBV28 to TRBJ1-1, with D unresolved. Specimen: PBMCs. This clonotype originated in a young man in good health and CMV-seronegative. The CDR3 nucleotides are TGTGCCAGCAGTTTGAGGGTCCTTATGAACACTGAAGCTTTCTTT. Its translation: CASSLRVLMNTEAFF.